This section outlines one TCR beta chain sequence together with its context. CDR1 is SGHRS and CDR2 is YFSETQ in the germline V gene. This CDR3 region has 19 residues. Losses at the gene ends were 4 bases for V and 0 bases for J; bases not matched to a gene: 17. This entry is derived from a study of blood T cell repertoires in COVID-19. Looking at the study overall: Acute-phase and convalescent COVID-19 samples originated in the United States, Italy and Spain.

Authors' processing steps: For nucleated cells, counts were estimated from reference gene primer amplification. The method was immunoSEQ multiplex PCR; TCRdb's version includes in-frame clones alone and lacks a portion of them. V and J calls and clone size are copied from that table; D and trimming were computed from the DNA. The profile shows around 330,000 clones, around nine tenths of them singletons. Material for sequencing was PBMCs or T cells enriched from blood (not recorded which). This sequence originates from a man aged 55 to 69 who had recovered from COVID-19. This chain links TRBV5-1 with TRBJ1-1, with TRBD1 matching 8 bases. Here the CDR3 reads CASSPSPGGQELMNTEAFF. As DNA, the CDR3 is TGCGCCAGCAGCCCTTCGCCGGGGGGACAGGAGCTAATGAACACTGAAGCTTTCTTT.